Detailed here is one T cell receptor (beta chain). Sequencing was performed with immunoSEQ multiplex PCR; in TCRdb, only in-frame clones are kept and a portion is missing. The top ten hold around 0.92% of the sample, which has approximately 70,000 clones, approximately 92% seen once. Trimming removed 3 bases at V and 0 bases at J, with 12 bases between. The CDR3 has 15 residues. CDR1 and CDR2 from the germline V gene are KGHSH and LQKENI. This sample stems from a study of OX40 agonist ivuxolimab in advanced cancers. This clonotype was sampled from an adult with an advanced solid tumor such as melanoma, head and neck, liver or kidney cancer. This specimen consisted of CD4+ or CD8+ T cells sorted from blood, obtained in a trial of the OX40 agonist ivuxolimab. The genes are TRBV18 and TRBJ2-7, with D possibly matching TRBD2 (6 bases). The CDR3 DNA follows: TGTGCCAGCTCACCTAATACGGGAGCCTCCTACGAGCAGTACTTC. Its protein product is CASSPNTGASYEQYF.